These T cell receptor beta chains were read from a single sample in a study of shared clonotypes between healthy human individuals. Produced via immunoSEQ multiplex PCR; TCRdb's table is partial and in-frame only. The table shows about 2,500,000 clones, with roughly 92% occurring only once. Sequencing input: naive CD4+ T cells sorted from blood. The origin of the receptors is a man aged 18-30 years in good health. The CDR3 runs from the conserved cysteine through the conserved F or W.

V: TRBV5-1
J: TRBJ2-7
CDR3: CASSWDRSYEQYF

V: TRBV30
J: TRBJ1-4
CDR3: CAWERSGGDGKLFF

V: TRBV7-9
J: TRBJ2-1
CDR3: CASSSRAVEQFF

V: TRBV18
J: TRBJ1-6
CDR3: CASSPPGRDNSPLHF

V: TRBV5-1
J: TRBJ2-3
CDR3: CASSPLRPDTQYF

V: TRBV10-3
J: TRBJ2-2
CDR3: CAISDMGIPTGELFF

V: TRBV11-3
J: TRBJ2-3
CDR3: CASSRNGRDTQYF

V: TRBV5-1
J: TRBJ2-1
CDR3: CASSLFSGPSANNEQFF

V: TRBV6-5
J: TRBJ1-5
CDR3: CASAGSGTGNQPQHF

V: TRBV18
J: TRBJ2-1
CDR3: CASSPIRAAYNEQFF

V: TRBV10-3
J: TRBJ2-1
CDR3: CAISLSGLAGSNEQFF

V: TRBV6-5
J: TRBJ1-5
CDR3: CASSEVGINQPQHF

V: TRBV2
J: TRBJ1-3
CDR3: CASAESVQDTRF

V: TRBV7-2
J: TRBJ2-7
CDR3: CASSLSEGYEQYF

V: TRBV9
J: TRBJ1-6
CDR3: CASSVAGGVVRFTPLHF

V: TRBV7-8
J: TRBJ2-5
CDR3: CASIQTSVRQETQYF

V: TRBV25-1
J: TRBJ1-3
CDR3: CASSDLQGSGNTIYF

V: TRBV5-1
J: TRBJ2-1
CDR3: CASSFSGSHEQFF

V: TRBV6-1
J: TRBJ1-6
CDR3: CATLPLLSASPLHF

V: TRBV5-1
J: TRBJ1-5
CDR3: CASSPGQIDNQPQHF

V: TRBV10-3
J: TRBJ2-7
CDR3: CAISEETRHEQYF

V: TRBV13
J: TRBJ2-3
CDR3: CASSLNSRSTDTQYF

V: TRBV27
J: TRBJ2-3
CDR3: CASSLRPIGGGARDTQYF

V: TRBV7-9
J: TRBJ1-3
CDR3: CASSPDRLSGNTIYF

V: TRBV5-4
J: -
CDR3: CASSRDRIYEQYF

V: TRBV7-2
J: TRBJ2-7
CDR3: CASSLDGTGDYEQYF

V: TRBV7-9
J: TRBJ2-1
CDR3: CASSQTSGGVLEQFF

V: TRBV27
J: TRBJ2-3
CDR3: CASNMGSSTDTQYF

V: TRBV18
J: TRBJ1-4
CDR3: CASRAATNEKLFF

V: TRBV20-1
J: TRBJ2-1
CDR3: CSASSAEQFF

V: TRBV6-4
J: TRBJ2-5
CDR3: CASSDRAEFFPSETQYF

V: TRBV28
J: TRBJ2-7
CDR3: CASSFTREQYF

V: TRBV2
J: TRBJ2-1
CDR3: CASRDGARSNEQFF

V: TRBV7-2
J: TRBJ2-5
CDR3: CASSPAPLAGGPLGTQYF

V: TRBV6-1
J: TRBJ2-7
CDR3: CASTDRGREVEQYF

V: TRBV5-1
J: TRBJ1-4
CDR3: CASSPDRIGEKLFF

V: TRBV10-3
J: TRBJ1-2
CDR3: CAISGGQGLDGYTF

V: TRBV5-1
J: TRBJ1-3
CDR3: CASSLQGEFGNTIYF

V: TRBV4-1
J: TRBJ1-2
CDR3: CASSQVSGEDGYTF

V: TRBV18
J: TRBJ1-1
CDR3: CASSKYPQGGEAFF

V: TRBV7-3
J: TRBJ1-1
CDR3: CASSPGQGRMPEAFF

V: TRBV30
J: TRBJ2-7
CDR3: CAWSVDRVREQYF

V: TRBV5-1
J: TRBJ1-1
CDR3: CASSLGEVKGLNTEAFF

V: TRBV6-1
J: TRBJ1-2
CDR3: CASTPGTAYGYTF

V: TRBV19
J: TRBJ1-1
CDR3: CASSRQMNTEAFF

V: TRBV5-6
J: TRBJ2-2
CDR3: CASSSTTRALTGELFF

V: TRBV5-1
J: TRBJ1-1
CDR3: CASSAGTSSTEAFF

V: TRBV7-8
J: TRBJ2-1
CDR3: CASSPHWTPDKYNEQFF

V: TRBV27
J: TRBJ1-2
CDR3: CASSSYRGIDGYTF

V: TRBV9
J: TRBJ2-5
CDR3: CASSVRGGFTETQYF

V: TRBV6-4
J: TRBJ1-1
CDR3: CASSDRQGEAFF

V: TRBV15
J: TRBJ1-6
CDR3: CATSLGQGRGGPPLHF

V: TRBV18
J: TRBJ1-5
CDR3: CASSPASGVGQPQHF

V: TRBV28
J: TRBJ2-7
CDR3: CASSLYGTGYEQYF

V: TRBV2
J: TRBJ1-1
CDR3: CASTRVSMNTEAFF

V: TRBV5-6
J: TRBJ2-2
CDR3: CASSLTGAGNTGELFF

V: TRBV7-9
J: TRBJ2-1
CDR3: CASSLRASVEPSYNEQFF